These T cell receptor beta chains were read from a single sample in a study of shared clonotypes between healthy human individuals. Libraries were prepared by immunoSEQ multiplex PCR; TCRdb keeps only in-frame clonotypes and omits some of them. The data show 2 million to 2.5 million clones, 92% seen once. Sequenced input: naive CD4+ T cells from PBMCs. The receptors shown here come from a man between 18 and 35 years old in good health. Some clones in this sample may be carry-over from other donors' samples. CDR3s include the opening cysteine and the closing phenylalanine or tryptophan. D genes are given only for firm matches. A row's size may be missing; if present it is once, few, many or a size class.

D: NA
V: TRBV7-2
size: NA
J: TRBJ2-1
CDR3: CASSLKKGTSYNEQFF
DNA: TGTGCCAGCAGCTTAAAAAAGGGTACGTCCTACAATGAGCAGTTCTTC

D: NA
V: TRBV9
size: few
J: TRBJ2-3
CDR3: CASSVGGRGTDTQYF
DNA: TGTGCCAGCAGCGTAGGTGGGAGGGGGACAGATACGCAGTATTTT

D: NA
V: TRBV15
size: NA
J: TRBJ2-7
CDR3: CATSRDPYEQYF
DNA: TGTGCCACCAGCAGAGATCCCTACGAGCAGTACTTC

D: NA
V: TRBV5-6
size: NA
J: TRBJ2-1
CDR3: CASSSSPEEYNEQFF
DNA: TGTGCCAGCAGCTCATCCCCGGAGGAATACAATGAGCAGTTCTTC

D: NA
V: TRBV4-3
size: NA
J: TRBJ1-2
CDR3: CASSQSGTLLGYGYTF
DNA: TGCGCCAGCAGCCAATCGGGGACACTCCTAGGCTATGGCTACACCTTC

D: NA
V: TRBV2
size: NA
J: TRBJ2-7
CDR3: CASSEYGGMNF
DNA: TGTGCCAGCAGTGAATATGGGGGAATGAACTTC

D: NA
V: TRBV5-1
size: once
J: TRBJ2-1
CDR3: CASSLVGVVGEQFF
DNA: TGCGCCAGCAGCTTGGTGGGCGTAGTAGGTGAGCAGTTCTTC

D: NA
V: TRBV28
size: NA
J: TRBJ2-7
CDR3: CASTPNPAAGREQYF
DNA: TGTGCCAGCACTCCAAACCCCGCCGCAGGCCGCGAGCAGTACTTC

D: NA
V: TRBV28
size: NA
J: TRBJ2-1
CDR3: CASTIGAGQPTYNEQFF
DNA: TGTGCCAGCACCATAGGCGCCGGACAGCCGACTTACAATGAGCAGTTCTTC

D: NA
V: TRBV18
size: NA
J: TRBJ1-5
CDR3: CASSPPLSYDQPQHF
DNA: TGTGCCAGCTCACCACCGTTAAGTTATGATCAGCCCCAGCATTTT

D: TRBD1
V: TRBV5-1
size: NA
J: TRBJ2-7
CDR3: CASSLGPRAGGAYEQYF
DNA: TGCGCCAGCAGCTTGGGCCCCAGGGCAGGGGGTGCCTACGAGCAGTACTTC

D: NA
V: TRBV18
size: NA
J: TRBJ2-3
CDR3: CASSRGLESTDTQYF
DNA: TGTGCCAGCTCTCGGGGACTGGAAAGCACAGATACGCAGTATTTT

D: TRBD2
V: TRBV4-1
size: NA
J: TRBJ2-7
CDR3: CASSSASGSYEQYF
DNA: TGCGCCAGCAGCTCCGCTAGCGGGAGCTACGAGCAGTACTTC

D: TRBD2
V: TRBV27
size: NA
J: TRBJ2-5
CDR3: CASSPNSWEGQETQYF
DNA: TGTGCCAGCAGTCCAAATTCCTGGGAGGGGCAAGAGACCCAGTACTTC

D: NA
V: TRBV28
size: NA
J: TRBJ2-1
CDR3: CASSLIRVGYNEQFF
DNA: TGTGCCAGCAGTTTAATACGGGTCGGATACAATGAGCAGTTCTTC

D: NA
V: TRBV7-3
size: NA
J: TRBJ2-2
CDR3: CASSSGLSVGGELFF
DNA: TGTGCCAGCAGCTCGGGACTTTCCGTGGGCGGGGAGCTGTTTTTT

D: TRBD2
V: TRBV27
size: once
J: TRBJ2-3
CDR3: CASSSWSRRIAGRTDTQYF
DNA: TGTGCCAGCAGTTCCTGGTCCCGTAGAATAGCGGGACGAACAGATACGCAGTATTTT

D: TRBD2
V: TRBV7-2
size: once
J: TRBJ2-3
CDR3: CASSLTAGSTDTQYF
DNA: TGTGCCAGCAGCTTGACAGCGGGATCCACAGATACGCAGTATTTT

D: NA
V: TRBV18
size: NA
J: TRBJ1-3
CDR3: CASSPSRSSGNTIYF
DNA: TGTGCCAGCTCACCCAGCAGGAGCTCTGGAAACACCATATATTTT

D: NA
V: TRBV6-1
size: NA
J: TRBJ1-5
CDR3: CASGNGYRPQHF
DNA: TGTGCCAGCGGAAATGGTTACCGGCCCCAGCATTTT

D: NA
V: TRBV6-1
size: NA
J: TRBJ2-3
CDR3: CASSEWGWRDSSTDTQYF
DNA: TGTGCCAGCAGTGAATGGGGTTGGAGGGACTCTAGCACAGATACGCAGTATTTT

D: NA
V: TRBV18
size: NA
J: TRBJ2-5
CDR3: CASSPTGKETQYF
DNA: TGTGCCAGCTCACCAACAGGAAAAGAGACCCAGTACTTC